This TCR beta chain was captured in a study of radiotherapy plus CTLA-4 blockade in lung cancer. Background on the study: An objective response was seen in about 17% of patients, and disease control in roughly 28%. General observations from the study: Reportedly, early blood T cell clone dynamics best predicted response, with interferon-beta. Blood TCR clones of tumor origin expanded after radiotherapy plus ipilimumab.

Of note for this clone: What it binds is not known.

Only in-frame clones appear in the TCRdb table, and some are missing; sequencing was by immunoSEQ multiplex PCR. Of over 80,000 clones listed, roughly 86% are singletons. Unmatched junction bases numbered 10, after V lost 4 bases and J lost 2 bases. The CDR3 has 17 amino acids. Germline V gives CDR1 SGHTS, CDR2 YDEGEE. Ipilimumab CTLA-4 blockade and focal radiation were given to patients with chemo-refractory metastatic non-small-cell lung cancer. The sample here was peripheral blood, taken from a patient treated with radiotherapy plus ipilimumab. This TCR was sampled from a human donor with non-small cell lung cancer that progressed on radiotherapy plus ipilimumab. The chain couples TRBV5-8 to TRBJ2-7, with 12 nucleotides matching TRBD2. The CDR3 loop is CASSERLAGEPTYEQYF. Written as DNA, the CDR3 is TGTGCCAGCAGCGAGAGACTAGCGGGGGAACCTACCTACGAGCAGTACTTC. Looking up the rest from reference TRBV5-8 and TRBJ2-7 gives the full variable domain: EAGVTQSPTHLIKTRGQQATLRCSPISGHTSVYWYQQALGLGLQFLLWYDEGEERNRGNFPPRFSGRQFPNYSSELNVNALELEDSALYLCASSERLAGEPTYEQYFGPGTRLTVT.